A selection of T cell receptor beta chains follows, all from one sample in a study of blood T cell repertoires in COVID-19. Sequenced by immunoSEQ multiplex PCR; TCRdb stores in-frame clones only, minus some. The data show about 160,000 clones, just under 95% seen once. Specimen: peripheral blood. The receptors were sampled from a woman between 45 and 60 years old with acute or convalescent COVID-19. Each CDR3 is given with its conserved first and last residue. D genes are given only for firm matches. Size is omitted from some rows. Given values are once, few, many or a class for expanded clones.

cdr3_aa	cdr3_nt	d_call	v_call	j_call	clone_size
CASSYGSTQTHNEQFF	TGTGCCAGCAGTTACGGGTCGACACAAACCCACAATGAGCAGTTCTTC	.	TRBV6-5	TRBJ2-1	few
CAISADRQTIDGYTF	TGTGCCATCAGTGCGGACAGGCAGACGATAGATGGCTACACCTTC	TRBD1	TRBV10-3	TRBJ1-2	.
CASNSAGGGNEQFF	TGTGCCAGCAACTCGGCGGGAGGGGGCAATGAGCAGTTCTTC	TRBD2	TRBV16	TRBJ2-1	.
CASSFLSSRGRANEQFF	TGTGCCAGCAGCTTCCTGTCTAGCAGGGGTCGGGCCAATGAGCAGTTCTTC	.	TRBV7-8	TRBJ2-1	many
CASSSGTETERLFF	TGTGCCAGCAGCTCCGGGACAGAGACAGAAAGACTGTTTTTT	TRBD1	TRBV5-4	TRBJ1-4	.
CATSTPGGRGYTF	TGTGCCACCAGTACTCCAGGGGGTAGGGGCTACACCTTC	TRBD1	TRBV24-1	TRBJ1-2	.
CAISEARGNQPQHF	TGTGCCATCAGTGAGGCCAGGGGCAATCAGCCCCAGCATTTT	.	TRBV10-3	TRBJ1-5	.
CASRSSGSSYEQYF	TGTGCCAGCAGGAGCAGCGGGAGCTCCTACGAGCAGTACTTC	TRBD2	TRBV2	TRBJ2-7	.
CASKGVFDTQYF	TGTGCCAGTAAGGGGGTTTTTGATACGCAGTATTTT	.	TRBV11-2	TRBJ2-3	.
CASSQGQRGRTEAFF	TGTGCCAGCTCACAGGGACAGAGAGGGAGAACTGAAGCTTTCTTT	TRBD1	TRBV18	TRBJ1-1	.
CASSLLAGAEGADTQYF	TGTGCCAGCAGCCTACTAGCGGGGGCCGAAGGGGCAGATACGCAGTATTTT	TRBD2	TRBV7-2	TRBJ2-3	.
CASSIDRTYGYTF	TGTGCCAGTAGTATCGACAGAACCTATGGCTACACCTTC	.	TRBV19	TRBJ1-2	.
CASRPQPGTGVLIGELFF	TGTGCCAGCAGGCCCCAACCCGGGACAGGGGTTCTGATAGGGGAGCTGTTTTTT	TRBD1	TRBV5-6	TRBJ2-2	.
CAISATGGVGNTIYF	TGTGCCATCAGTGCGACAGGGGGGGTTGGAAACACCATATATTTT	TRBD1	TRBV10-3	TRBJ1-3	.
CASSQVAGATGELFF	TGTGCCAGCAGCCAAGTAGCGGGCGCCACCGGGGAGCTGTTTTTT	TRBD2	TRBV14	TRBJ2-2	few
CASSRDTAYEQYF	TGCGCCAGCAGCCGGGACACCGCCTACGAGCAGTACTTC	.	TRBV5-1	TRBJ2-7	.
CASGKQGFTEAFF	TGTGCTAGTGGGAAACAGGGGTTCACTGAAGCTTTCTTT	TRBD1	TRBV12-5	TRBJ1-1	.
CAISESRDRDTEAFF	TGTGCCATCAGTGAGTCCCGGGACAGGGACACTGAAGCTTTCTTT	TRBD1	TRBV10-3	TRBJ1-1	.
CASSTGPGQTIWYGYTF	TGTGCCAGCAGTACCGGGCCGGGACAGACGATTTGGTATGGCTACACCTTC	TRBD1	TRBV7-2	TRBJ1-2	.
CASSSSAGPEAQYF	TGTGCCAGCAGCTCATCGGCGGGCCCCGAGGCCCAGTACTTC	.	TRBV5-6	TRBJ2-5	.
CASGPPTGHYGYTF	TGTGCCAGCGGTCCCCCGACAGGGCACTATGGCTACACCTTC	TRBD1	TRBV28	TRBJ1-2	.
CAISESRGGSPLHF	TGTGCCATCAGTGAGTCGAGGGGAGGTTCACCCCTCCACTTT	.	TRBV10-3	TRBJ1-6	.
CASNVGQFWTSTDTQYF	TGTGCCAGCAACGTAGGGCAATTTTGGACTAGCACAGATACGCAGTATTTT	.	TRBV7-2	TRBJ2-3	.
CASSPPTGFFGTPTGNEQFF	TGTGCCAGCAGCCCCCCCACAGGGTTTTTCGGGACCCCAACCGGAAATGAGCAGTTCTTC	.	TRBV27	TRBJ2-1	.
CASSQGGLAAETQYF	TGTGCCAGCAGCCAAGGAGGACTAGCCGCAGAGACCCAGTACTTC	TRBD2	TRBV4-2	TRBJ2-5	few
CASSPQGINEKLFF	TGTGCCAGCAGTCCTCAGGGTATTAATGAAAAACTGTTTTTT	.	TRBV2	TRBJ1-4	.
CASSQYQGSRKNIQYF	TGTGCCAGCTCTCAATATCAGGGGTCCAGGAAAAACATTCAGTACTTC	.	TRBV18	TRBJ2-4	once
CASSYAGLAGGFFGLEQFF	TGTGCCAGCAGTTACGCGGGACTAGCGGGGGGATTCTTTGGTTTAGAGCAGTTCTTC	TRBD2	TRBV6-2/TRBV6-3	TRBJ2-1	.
CASSPAGLRVTEAFF	TGCGCCAGCAGCCCCGCTGGTTTGAGGGTCACTGAAGCTTTCTTT	.	TRBV4-1	TRBJ1-1	once
CASSEGGLNEKLFF	TGTGCCAGCAGTGAAGGTGGGCTTAATGAAAAACTGTTTTTT	.	TRBV2	TRBJ1-4	.
CASSLALRDRAGNQPQHF	TGTGCCAGCAGCTTGGCCCTGAGAGACAGGGCGGGCAATCAGCCCCAGCATTTT	TRBD1	TRBV5-6	TRBJ1-5	.
CASSPIHARRGMGENEQYF	TGTGCCAGCAGCCCCATACATGCACGAAGGGGTATGGGCGAGAACGAGCAGTACTTC	.	TRBV6-2/TRBV6-3	TRBJ2-7	.
CASSFLQGYEQYF	TGTGCCAGCAGCTTTCTACAGGGATACGAGCAGTACTTC	.	TRBV5-8	TRBJ2-7	.
CASSPGQGWSYNEQFF	TGTGCCAGCAGCCCCGGACAGGGTTGGTCCTACAATGAGCAGTTCTTC	TRBD1	TRBV7-8	TRBJ2-1	.
CSVTEAYGYTF	TGCAGCGTTACGGAGGCTTATGGCTACACCTTC	.	TRBV29-1	TRBJ1-2	.
CAINGQPQETQYF	TGTGCCATCAACGGACAGCCTCAAGAGACCCAGTACTTC	.	TRBV10-3	TRBJ2-5	.
CASSLGTGNQPQHF	TGTGCCAGCAGTTTAGGGACAGGCAATCAGCCCCAGCATTTT	TRBD1	TRBV6-5	TRBJ1-5	.
CASSIVAGELFF	TGTGCCAGTAGTATAGTAGCCGGGGAGCTGTTTTTT	.	TRBV19	TRBJ2-2	.